The 29 T cell receptor beta chains below come from one sample, sequenced in a study of shared clonotypes between healthy human individuals. CD45RO-negative CD8 cells positively selected for CCR7 made up the naive population, which excluded terminally differentiated effector memory CD45RA+ cells. Repertoires were generated with immunoSEQ multiplex PCR, while TCRdb's copy carries only in-frame clones and drops some. The sample lists about 2.2 million clones; 80% to 95% were seen once. The specimen was naive CD8+ T cells from PBMCs. The receptors stem from a man between 18 and 35 years old in good health. Some clones in this sample may be carry-over from other donors' samples.

V is TRBV9 and J is TRBJ2-3; possible D gene TRBD2, 5 bases. The germline gives CDR1 SGDLS, CDR2 YYNGEE. The CDR3 totals 16 residues. V shed 0 bases and J shed 6 bases, with 17 bases lying between them. The CDR3 DNA reads as TGTGCCAGCAGCGTAGATAGGAGGCCTCCCGAGGATACGCAGTATTTT. It is translated as CASSVDRRPPEDTQYF. Complete variable domain (other parts from reference TRBV9 and TRBJ2-3): DSGVTQTPKHLITATGQRVTLRCSPRSGDLSVYWYQQSLDQGLQFLIQYYNGEERAKGNILERFSAQQFPDLHSELNLSSLELGDSALYFCASSVDRRPPEDTQYFGPGTRLTVL.

The genes are TRBV4-3 and TRBJ2-3; 11 nucleotides match TRBD2. The V gene end was trimmed by 4 bases and the J gene end by 0 bases; junction bases not matched to a gene: 3. Germline-derived CDR1 and CDR2 are LGHNA and YSLEER. The CDR3 loop spans 16 amino acids. CDR3 in DNA: TGCGCCAGCAGCCTTGGGACTAGCGGTAGCACAGATACGCAGTATTTT. This sequence encodes CASSLGTSGSTDTQYF.

In its sample, this clone was seen once. The chain couples TRBV28 to TRBJ1-6; a possible D gene is TRBD1 (6 bases). The V gene's germline CDR1 is MDHEN and CDR2 SYDVKM. Trimming shortened V by 7 bases and J by 7 bases, and 11 bases separated the two germline ends. This CDR3 spans 13 amino acids. The CDR3 region is CASTGTLNSPLHF. In nucleotides, the CDR3 is TGTGCCAGCACCGGGACACTCAATTCACCCCTCCACTTT.

This clone has a handful of counts. J is TRBJ1-5 and V is TRBV28; perhaps TRBD1 as D (5 bases). The germline V gene has CDR1 MDHEN and CDR2 SYDVKM. The V end lost 2 bases, the J end lost 1 base, and 15 bases lay between the germline ends. CDR3 length equals 17 residues. As DNA, the CDR3 is TGTGCCAGCAGTTTAGGGTGGGGCGGGATCAGCAATCAGCCCCAGCATTTT. The encoded protein is CASSLGWGGISNQPQHF.

The chain joins TRBV29-1 to TRBJ2-7; TRBD2 might be the D (6 bases). The V gene lost 7 bases and the J gene lost 7 bases, with 20 bases spanning the gap. The germline V gene encodes CDR1 SQVTM and CDR2 ANQGSEA. There are 13 residues in the CDR3. CDR3 residues: CSAKGRGAGEQYF. CDR3 in DNA: TGCAGCGCCAAAGGTCGGGGCGCGGGAGAGCAGTACTTC.

The chain recombines TRBV6-6 with TRBJ1-3, with 7 bases aligning to TRBD1. Looked up from germline, CDR1 is MNHNY and CDR2 is SVGAGI (reference sequence). V gave up 6 bases and J gave up 2 bases; unmatched junction bases: 4. This CDR3 is built from 14 residues. CDR3 amino acids: CASRPGTAGNTIYF. The CDR3 DNA reads as TGTGCCAGCAGGCCTGGGACAGCTGGAAACACCATATATTTT.

The count of this clone is one. The chain employs TRBV6-4 and TRBJ1-2; tentative D call: TRBD1 (5 bases). Trimming shortened V by 6 bases and J by 3 bases, and 20 bases separated the two germline ends. This CDR3 has 16 amino acids. From germline, CDR1 is MRHNA and CDR2 SNTAGT. In nucleotides, the CDR3 is TGTGCCAGCAGGGCCGCCGGGCAGGGAGCCCACTATGGCTACACCTTC. This encodes CASRAAGQGAHYGYTF.

The chain employs TRBV27 and TRBJ1-5, with a tentative D call TRBD1 (6 bases). V lost 6 bases, J lost 0 bases, and 12 bases lay in between. In germline, CDR1 is MNHEY, CDR2 SMNVEV (reference sequence). The CDR3 is 15 amino acids. In DNA, the CDR3 is TGTGCCAGCAGACCGGGACATTATAGCAATCAGCCCCAGCATTTT. Protein: CASRPGHYSNQPQHF.

This clone was recorded only once. This chain uses TRBV9 with TRBJ2-7; possible D gene TRBD1, 6 bases. This CDR3 spans 15 amino acids. Trimming shortened V by 0 bases and J by 1 base, and 11 bases separated the two germline ends. The germline V gene encodes CDR1 SGDLS and CDR2 YYNGEE. CDR3 in amino acids: CASSVGSDSSYEQYF. The CDR3, as DNA: TGTGCCAGCAGCGTAGGGTCGGACAGTTCCTACGAGCAGTACTTC.

This CDR3 reads CASSQSGEQYF. The CDR3 DNA is TGTGCCAGCAGCCAATCCGGCGAGCAGTACTTC. The chain joins TRBV13 to TRBJ2-7; no firm D call. Trimming cost V 5 bases and J 6 bases, with 8 bases left between them. The CDR3 contains 11 residues. Germline lookup yields CDR1 PRHDT and CDR2 FYEKMQ (reference sequence). Using reference TRBV13 and TRBJ2-7 for the parts outside the CDR3, the full variable domain is AAGVIQSPRHLIKEKRETATLKCYPIPRHDTVYWYQQGPGQDPQFLISFYEKMQSDKGSIPDRFSAQQFSDYHSELNMSSLELGDSALYFCASSQSGEQYFGPGTRLTVT.

The chain has TRBV4-3 and TRBJ1-1, with no clear D. CDR1 is LGHNA and CDR2 is YSLEER in the germline V gene. V was clipped by 1 base and J by 3 bases, with 9 bases between them. The CDR3 contains 14 residues. In DNA form, the CDR3 reads TGCGCCAGCAGCCAAGGAAAAGGGTACACTGAAGCTTTCTTT. It specifies CASSQGKGYTEAFF.

As to this clone: The same CDR3 arises from other DNA sequences in this sample as well. This sequence joins TRBV29-1 and TRBJ2-2, with D tentatively TRBD1 (5 bases). This CDR3 region has 13 residues. CDR1 and CDR2 from the germline V gene are SQVTM and ANQGSEA. V was pared by 5 bases and J by 1 base, with 8 bases between. The DNA of the CDR3 is TGCAGCGTTAGACAGCTGAACACCGGGGAGCTGTTTTTT. Its translation is CSVRQLNTGELFF.

The chain carries TRBV6-6 and TRBJ2-7, with 11 bases identical to TRBD2. The germline V gene has CDR1 MNHNY and CDR2 SVGAGI (reference sequence). CDR3 length equals 15 residues. Unmatched junction bases numbered 4, after V lost 6 bases and J lost 0 bases. The CDR3 DNA is TGTGCCAGCAGGGGGACTAGCGGAGACTCCTACGAGCAGTACTTC. Amino acids: CASRGTSGDSYEQYF.

The chain combines TRBV6-6 with TRBJ1-5, with 7 positions matching TRBD1. V lost 1 base, J lost 7 bases, and 10 bases stayed unmatched. The CDR3 runs to 16 residues. Germline CDR1 and CDR2: MNHNY and SVGAGI (reference sequence). The chain's CDR3 is CASSYFQGGPEQPQHF. Here the CDR3 DNA reads TGTGCCAGCAGTTACTTTCAGGGGGGGCCCGAACAGCCCCAGCATTTT.

This sequence joins TRBV15 and TRBJ1-4, with D unresolved. The CDR3 is 12 amino acids. V lost 9 bases and J 5 bases, leaving 10 bases between the germline ends. Per the germline V gene, CDR1 is LNHNV and CDR2 is YYDKDF (reference sequence). CDR3 DNA: TGTGCCACAAGGACGAACAATGAAAAACTGTTTTTT. This sequence encodes CATRTNNEKLFF.

V gene TRBV6-5 combines with J gene TRBJ1-2, with TRBD1 matching over 8 bases. V lost 2 bases to trimming and J lost 4 bases; unmatched junction nucleotides: 6. In germline, CDR1 is MNHEY, CDR2 SVGAGI. The length of the CDR3 is 15 residues. The CDR3 here is CASSYGAGTGYGYTF. CDR3 bases: TGTGCCAGCAGTTACGGAGCCGGGACAGGCTATGGCTACACCTTC.

As regards this clone: Other nucleotide sequences from this sample produce the same CDR3. The chain combines TRBV7-3 with TRBJ2-5; 13 positions match TRBD2. Trimming removed 1 base from V and 3 bases from J; junction bases left unmatched: 2. Germline assignment: CDR1 SGHTA and CDR2 FQGTGA. The CDR3 length is 16 residues. CDR3 DNA sequence: TGTGCCAGCAGCTTAAGAGGACTAGCGGGGGAAGAGACCCAGTACTTC. Its protein is CASSLRGLAGEETQYF.

The chain carries TRBV9 and TRBJ2-5, with TRBD2 identical over 7 bases. Germline CDR1 is SGDLS and CDR2 is YYNGEE. CDR3 length: 16 amino acids. After removal of 0 bases from V and 5 bases from J, the junction contained 10 bases not matched to a gene. The CDR3, as DNA: TGTGCCAGCAGCGTAGGGTTCGCGGGAGTGGGGGAGACCCAGTACTTC. It codes for CASSVGFAGVGETQYF.

The gene calls are TRBV4-1 and TRBJ2-1, with 10 bases matching TRBD2. The CDR3 totals 15 residues. Losses at the gene ends were 4 bases for V and 5 bases for J; bases not matched to a gene: 5. Germline assignment: CDR1 MGHRA and CDR2 YSYEKL. CDR3 sequence: CASSLLAGVHNEQFF. In DNA, the CDR3 is TGCGCCAGCAGCCTCCTAGCGGGAGTTCACAATGAGCAGTTCTTC.

This sequence joins TRBV11-2 and TRBJ2-5, with a tentative D call TRBD2 (5 bases). Deletions cut 2 bases from V and 5 bases from J, with 12 bases between. CDR1 and CDR2 from the germline V gene are SGHAT and FQNNGV. The CDR3 is made up of 14 amino acids. The CDR3 spells CASSLRDSAETQYF. Here the CDR3 DNA reads TGTGCCAGCAGCTTAAGGGATAGCGCTGAGACCCAGTACTTC.

This rearrangement joins TRBV15 to TRBJ2-7, with TRBD2 matching 7 bases. Germline V lookup: CDR1 LNHNV, CDR2 YYDKDF (reference sequence). The CDR3 is 15 residues long. Germline trimming cut 1 base from V and 0 bases from J; bases unmatched to any gene: 3. The chain's CDR3 is CATSRASGVSYEQYF. The CDR3 nucleotides read TGTGCCACCAGCAGAGCTAGCGGAGTCTCCTACGAGCAGTACTTC.

The chain has TRBV10-3 and TRBJ2-2; D call uncertain. The CDR3 length is 16 residues. The germline V gene encodes CDR1 ENHRY and CDR2 SYGVKD. Deletions cut 3 bases from V and 2 bases from J, with 13 bases between. The CDR3 loop reads CAISDPRGVNTGELFF. For the CDR3, the DNA is TGTGCCATCAGTGATCCCCGCGGTGTCAACACCGGGGAGCTGTTTTTT.

CDR3 in amino acids: CASSLGGAGGPLNEQFF. The CDR3 nucleotides read TGTGCCAGCAGCTTAGGAGGAGCGGGAGGCCCGTTGAATGAGCAGTTCTTC. This chain links TRBV11-2 with TRBJ2-1; 9 bases align to TRBD2. The CDR3 is 17 amino acids. The V gene end was trimmed by 1 base and the J gene end by 7 bases; junction bases not matched to a gene: 11. Germline assignment: CDR1 SGHAT and CDR2 FQNNGV.

The rearrangement joins TRBV29-1 to TRBJ1-2, with D hard to call. This CDR3 spans 11 amino acids. Trimming removed 4 bases from V and 4 bases from J, with 7 bases in between. Germline CDR1 and CDR2: SQVTM and ANQGSEA. The CDR3 DNA reads as TGCAGCGTTGTCAGCTTCTATGGCTACACCTTC. As protein: CSVVSFYGYTF.

This clone was seen just once. V and J are TRBV27 and TRBJ1-5, with no clear D. Between the trimmed V and J ends, which lost 3 bases and 0 bases, there was a span of 9 bases. Germline CDR1 and CDR2: MNHEY and SMNVEV (reference sequence). The CDR3 spans 15 residues. CDR3 sequence: CASSLYSNSNQPQHF. The CDR3 region has the DNA TGTGCCAGCAGTTTGTACAGCAATAGCAATCAGCCCCAGCATTTT.

This chain uses TRBV10-2 with TRBJ2-5, with D perhaps matching TRBD2 (5 bases). The CDR3 runs 14 residues. The ends were cut back, 3 bases at V and 5 bases at J, with 13 bases in the middle. From germline, CDR1 is WSHSY and CDR2 SAAADI. CDR3: CASSDYRESETQYF. CDR3 DNA: TGCGCCAGCAGTGATTACCGGGAATCGGAGACCCAGTACTTC.

J is TRBJ2-7 and V is TRBV28, with 9 positions matching TRBD2. The CDR3 sequence is 14 residues long. V lost 3 bases and J lost 6; bases outside the gene matches: 6. Germline lookup yields CDR1 MDHEN and CDR2 SYDVKM. The CDR3 sequence is CASSFLVAGVEQYF. The CDR3 DNA reads TGTGCCAGCAGTTTTTTGGTAGCGGGAGTCGAGCAGTACTTC. The entire variable domain, with the rest obtained from reference TRBV28 and TRBJ2-7, is as follows: DVKVTQSSRYLVKRTGEKVFLECVQDMDHENMFWYRQDPGLGLRLIYFSYDVKMKEKGDIPEGYSVSREKKERFSLILESASTNQTSMYLCASSFLVAGVEQYFGPGTRLTVT.

The chain recombines TRBV27 with TRBJ1-4, with D possibly matching TRBD1 (5 bases). Germline lookup yields CDR1 MNHEY and CDR2 SMNVEV (reference sequence). This CDR3 region has 14 residues. The V end was cut by 6 bases, the J end by 4 bases, with 12 bases between. In DNA, the CDR3 is TGTGCCAGCAGCCCCCTGGGGGGTAATGAAAAACTGTTTTTT. Its translation: CASSPLGGNEKLFF.

This rearrangement joins TRBV19 to TRBJ1-2; D gene unclear. This CDR3 is 16 amino acids long. Trimming removed 9 bases from V and 5 bases from J, with 25 bases in between. The germline V gene has CDR1 LNHDA and CDR2 SQIVND (reference sequence). For the CDR3, the DNA is TGTGCCAGCACCAGAACCCCGGAGGAAAACTATTATGGCTACACCTTC. As protein: CASTRTPEENYYGYTF.